Shown below are 21 T cell receptor beta chains from a single sample sequenced in a study of T cells after yellow fever vaccination. TCRdb re-called the 5' RACE reads through MiXCR, storing one row per CDR3 protein. The profile shows just under 600,000 distinct CDR3 sequences, about 13% of them singletons. The specimen comprised PBMCs, sampled on the day of the yellow fever booster vaccination. Source of these receptors: a man under 40 who received the YFV17D yellow fever vaccine.

The chain has TRBV4-2 and TRBJ1-5; TRBD1 agrees at 7 bases. This CDR3 contains 16 residues. Trimming took 4 bases from V and 4 from J; bases not matched to a gene: 10. The germline V gene encodes CDR1 LGHNA and CDR2 YNFKEQ. The CDR3 loop is CASSPYEGAENQPQHF. The CDR3 region has the DNA TGTGCCAGCAGCCCCTACGAGGGGGCGGAAAATCAGCCCCAGCATTTT.

This clonotype was detected only a few times. The rearrangement links TRBV5-1 to TRBJ2-5; D is uncertain. The CDR3 totals 13 residues. Germline V CDR1 and CDR2: SGHRS, YFSETQ. The germline V and J ends were trimmed by 4 bases and 3 bases, with 10 bases remaining between them. The CDR3 coding sequence is TGCGCCAGCAGCGTTGACACAGAAGAGACCCAGTACTTC. Protein product: CASSVDTEETQYF.

The chain recombines TRBV9 with TRBJ2-5, with D perhaps given as TRBD1 or TRBD2 (5 bases each). Germline values: CDR1 SGDLS, CDR2 YYNGEE. This CDR3 has 13 amino acids. Trimming shortened V by 7 bases and J by 2 bases, and 12 bases separated the two germline ends. This CDR3 is CASGDGPQETQYF. The CDR3 DNA reads TGTGCCAGCGGGGACGGGCCTCAAGAGACCCAGTACTTC.

This chain connects TRBV6-1 to TRBJ2-7; 9 nucleotides match TRBD1. CDR1 and CDR2 (germline): MNHNS, SASEGT. The CDR3 has 15 amino acids. Unmatched junction bases numbered 7, after V lost 5 bases and J lost 2 bases. In nucleotides, the CDR3 is TGTGCCAGCAGTACCGGGACAGGGAAGGCCTACGAGCAGTACTTC. This encodes CASSTGTGKAYEQYF.

The sample holds a few counts of this clonotype. This sequence joins TRBV27 and TRBJ2-6; D may be TRBD2 (5 bases). The CDR3 extends over 18 amino acids. The germline V and J ends were trimmed by 4 bases and 0 bases, with 16 bases remaining between them. Germline V CDR1 and CDR2: MNHEY, SMNVEV (reference sequence). CDR3 in DNA: TGTGCCAGCAGTTCTGTAACCTGGACTCTCTCTGGGGCCAACGTCCTGACTTTC. This encodes CASSSVTWTLSGANVLTF.

This clonotype was seen ten or more times. The chain couples TRBV12-3 or TRBV12-4 to TRBJ2-1; TRBD2 might be the D (6 bases). The V gene lost 5 bases and the J gene lost 5 bases, with 7 bases spanning the gap. There are 12 residues in the CDR3. The CDR3 DNA follows: TGTGCCAGCAGTCAGCGGGACAATGAGCAGTTCTTC. Its translation is CASSQRDNEQFF.

The rearrangement joins TRBV7-2 to TRBJ2-2, with D possibly TRBD2 on 5 matching bases. The CDR3 loop spans 17 amino acids. Trimming left V 5 bases short and J 6 bases short, with 22 bases between. Germline lookup yields CDR1 SGHTA and CDR2 FQGNSA. CDR3 DNA: TGTGCCAGCAGCAAATCATATTTGAGGGCCACCGCCGGGGAGCTGTTTTTT. Protein: CASSKSYLRATAGELFF.

This clonotype was seen only a few times. This chain connects TRBV24-1 to TRBJ2-1, with D possibly being TRBD1 (6 bases). Germline loops: CDR1 KGHDR, CDR2 SFDVKD. The CDR3 runs 12 residues. Trimming cost V 4 bases and J 15 bases, with 15 bases left between them. CDR3 nucleotides: TGTGCCACCAGTGAATCGGGACAATTGTTGTTCTTC. Translating gives CATSESGQLLFF.

The rearrangement uses TRBV20-1 and TRBJ2-7, with TRBD2 matching over 7 bases. The CDR3 has 14 residues. CDR1 DFQATT and CDR2 SNEGSKA come from the germline V gene (reference sequence). After removal of 6 bases from V and 2 bases from J, the junction contained 10 bases not matched to a gene. CDR3 residues: CSAPWGGKAYEQYF. CDR3 bases: TGCAGTGCCCCCTGGGGGGGGAAGGCCTACGAGCAGTACTTC.

The chain is built from TRBV7-2 and TRBJ2-3; TRBD2 agrees at 8 bases. With 6 bases clipped from V and 1 base from J, the junction kept 3 bases outside the gene matches. From germline, CDR1 is SGHTA and CDR2 FQGNSA. CDR3 size: 14 residues. The CDR3 coding sequence is TGTGCCAGCAGAACAGCGGGAGGCACAGATACGCAGTATTTT. Translation gives CASRTAGGTDTQYF.

The chain couples TRBV9 to TRBJ2-3; D is possibly TRBD2 (6 bases). Germline values: CDR1 SGDLS, CDR2 YYNGEE. The CDR3 length is 16 residues. V was cut by 4 bases and J by 4 bases, with 19 bases left in between. The CDR3 is CASSPTRRVGADTQYF. The CDR3 nucleotides are TGTGCCAGCAGCCCAACGAGGAGGGTCGGCGCAGATACGCAGTATTTT.

CDR3 amino acids: CASRRTLQGNYGYTF. DNA of the CDR3: TGCGCCAGCAGAAGGACCCTTCAGGGGAACTATGGCTACACCTTC. The V call is TRBV5-1, the J call TRBJ1-2, with D tentatively TRBD1 (6 bases). Trimming took 5 bases from V and 2 from J, leaving 16 bases between them. In germline, CDR1 is SGHRS, CDR2 YFSETQ. The CDR3 is 15 amino acids. Full variable domain (remainder filled in from reference TRBV5-1 and TRBJ1-2): KAGVTQTPRYLIKTRGQQVTLSCSPISGHRSVSWYQQTPGQGLQFLFEYFSETQRNKGNFPGRFSGRQFSNSRSEMNVSTLELGDSALYLCASRRTLQGNYGYTFGSGTRLTVV.

V is TRBV5-6 and J is TRBJ2-7, with D hard to call. Trimming took 5 bases from V and 0 from J, leaving 15 bases between them. The germline gives CDR1 SGHDT, CDR2 YYEEEE. The CDR3 runs 15 residues. The chain's CDR3 is CASRTPGPSSYEQYF. As DNA, the CDR3 is TGTGCCAGCAGGACCCCGGGCCCCAGCTCCTACGAGCAGTACTTC.

The V gene is TRBV6-2 or TRBV6-3, the J gene TRBJ2-3, with D possibly being TRBD1 (5 bases). The CDR3 is made up of 16 amino acids. Germline assignment: CDR1 MNHEY and CDR2 SVGEGT. Trimming removed 2 bases at V and 2 bases at J, with 14 bases between. The CDR3 DNA sequence: TGTGCCAGCAGTTACCTACAGGTAACTTCCACAGATACGCAGTATTTT. This translates into CASSYLQVTSTDTQYF.

This rearrangement joins TRBV11-2 to TRBJ1-6, with TRBD1 as a possible D gene (5 bases). The ends were cut back, 5 bases at V and 11 bases at J, with 16 bases in the middle. Germline CDR1 reads SGHAT; CDR2 reads FQNNGV. The CDR3 has 14 residues. CDR3 sequence reads: CASSPDSGWTPLHF. CDR3 coding DNA: TGTGCCAGCAGCCCGGACTCAGGGTGGACACCCCTCCACTTT.

V is TRBV14 and J is TRBJ1-2, with TRBD1 matching 7 bases. The CDR3 is 14 residues long. From germline, CDR1 is SGHDN and CDR2 FVKESK. V lost 1 base, J lost 9 bases, and 8 bases stayed unmatched. The CDR3 sequence is CASSQGLTGWSYTF. CDR3 nucleotides: TGTGCCAGCAGCCAAGGATTGACAGGGTGGAGCTACACCTTC. The variable domain in full, completed from reference TRBV14 and TRBJ1-2, reads EAGVTQFPSHSVIEKGQTVTLRCDPISGHDNLYWYRRVMGKEIKFLLHFVKESKQDESGMPNNRFLAERTGGTYSTLKVQPAELEDSGVYFCASSQGLTGWSYTFGSGTRLTVV.

The chain combines TRBV27 with TRBJ2-3, with TRBD1 as a possible D gene (6 bases). Trimming shortened V by 5 bases and J by 3 bases, and 12 bases separated the two germline ends. Looked up from germline, CDR1 is MNHEY and CDR2 is SMNVEV (reference sequence). CDR3 length: 14 residues. The chain's CDR3 is CASSLVTGTDTQYF. The CDR3 DNA is TGTGCCAGCAGTCTGGTTACAGGGACAGATACGCAGTATTTT.

The V call is TRBV29-1, the J call TRBJ2-5; 9 bases agree with TRBD2. V lost 3 bases to trimming and J lost 4 bases; unmatched junction nucleotides: 9. The CDR3 covers 15 residues. CDR1 is SQVTM, CDR2 ANQGSEA, per germline. The CDR3 protein is CSVEAAGGGGETQYF. The CDR3 DNA reads as TGCAGCGTTGAGGCAGCGGGAGGAGGGGGAGAGACCCAGTACTTC.

V is TRBV28 and J is TRBJ1-6, with a tentative D call TRBD1 (6 bases). V lost 5 bases and J lost 2, with 13 bases in between. From germline, CDR1 is MDHEN and CDR2 SYDVKM. The CDR3 has 16 amino acids. The CDR3 loop reads CASSPPTGPYNSPLHF. CDR3 DNA sequence: TGTGCCAGCAGTCCCCCGACAGGTCCCTATAATTCACCCCTCCACTTT.

This rearrangement joins TRBV9 to TRBJ2-7, with 8 bases fitting TRBD1. CDR3 length: 14 residues. Trimming took 3 bases from V and 3 from J; bases not matched to a gene: 5. Germline V lookup: CDR1 SGDLS, CDR2 YYNGEE. The DNA for the CDR3 is TGTGCCAGCAGCGCCTCAGGGGGCGACTACGAGCAGTACTTC. This gives the protein CASSASGGDYEQYF.

The gene calls are TRBV18 and TRBJ1-6, with TRBD1 matching over 7 bases. V was clipped by 4 bases and J by 10 bases; unmatched bases: 7. The germline CDR1 and CDR2 sequences are KGHSH and LQKENI. CDR3 length equals 14 residues. The CDR3 DNA reads TGTGCCAGCTCACTCTCCGACAGGGCCTCACCCCTCCACTTT. This translates into CASSLSDRASPLHF.